Detailed here is one T cell receptor (beta chain). The V gene's germline CDR1 is SGHNT and CDR2 YYREEE (reference sequence). CDR3 size: 14 residues. Trimming took off 1 base at V and 5 bases at J, with 10 bases between the two ends. This record comes from a study of blood T cell repertoires in COVID-19. Under the authors' procedure: Amplification with reference gene primers provided the estimates of nucleated cell counts. Sequenced by immunoSEQ multiplex PCR; TCRdb stores in-frame clones only, minus some. V and J calls and clone size are those listed in that table; D and trimming were worked out from the DNA. Altogether about 93,000 clones are present, roughly nine tenths being singletons, with the ten largest covering 4.5% to 5.5%.

The sequencing input was peripheral blood. The clonotype comes from a man in his fifties or sixties with COVID-19, enrolled during active disease. The chain carries TRBV5-4 and TRBJ2-1; D uncertain. CDR3 DNA: TGTGCCAGCAGCTTGAACGTGGCCGACAATGAGCAGTTCTTC. This codes for CASSLNVADNEQFF.